This T cell receptor (beta chain) emerged from a study of shared clonotypes between healthy human individuals. Findings of the study overall: Only blood was sampled; tissue repertoires likely differ. Rarefaction exposed incomplete sorted-subset sequencing despite large depth.

Germline V CDR1 and CDR2: MGHRA, YSYEKL. The trim removed 0 bases at V and 6 bases at J, leaving 2 bases unmatched. The CDR3 covers 14 residues. Sorted-subset replicate PCR reactions were performed with approximately 200 ng DNA, corresponding to roughly 30,000 T cell genomes. Clones were read by immunoSEQ multiplex PCR, and TCRdb kept only the in-frame ones, dropping some. The sample holds some 2,000,000 clones; 85% to 95% are singletons and the top ten take about 1.1%. In regard to this clone: Its target is unknown.

The naive CD8 fraction comprised CD45RO-negative cells positively selected for CCR7 and excluded terminally differentiated effector memory CD45RA+ cells. Sequenced: naive CD8+ T cells sorted from blood. The receptor was isolated from a man between 18 and 29 years old in good health. V usage is TRBV4-1 and J usage is TRBJ1-5, with TRBD1 identical over 7 bases. Written as DNA, the CDR3 is TGCGCCAGCAGCCAAGAGTACAGGGGTCAGCCCCAGCATTTT. Translated, it gives CASSQEYRGQPQHF.